The following is a T cell receptor (beta chain) sequence with its context. Trimming removed 5 bases from V and 5 bases from J; junction bases left unmatched: 14. CDR1 is SEHNR and CDR2 is FQNEAQ in the germline V gene (reference sequence). The CDR3 runs to 17 residues. This specimen comes from a study of blood T cell repertoires in COVID-19. Using immunoSEQ multiplex PCR, the repertoire was profiled, and TCRdb retains in-frame clones only, with some absent. The sample yields about 300,000 clones, 80% to 90% seen once. J is TRBJ2-1 and V is TRBV7-9; 8 bases match TRBD2. Sequencing was performed on peripheral blood. This sequence originates from a woman aged 50 to 65 with acute or convalescent COVID-19. The CDR3 loop reads CASSPKGGGPVNNEQFF. The CDR3 DNA is TGTGCCAGCAGCCCCAAAGGCGGGGGGCCCGTTAACAATGAGCAGTTCTTC.